This T cell receptor beta chain was sequenced during a study of post-analysis software for immune sequencing data. Built from TCR beta cDNA, the libraries had unique molecular identifiers in them. Using its own MiXCR run on the PCR reads, TCRdb lists one record per CDR3 protein. This table holds hundreds of thousands of distinct CDR3 sequences, nearly 45% found once. Study-wide findings and caveats: When patients were compared with controls, a handful of TRBV segments were more frequent, TRBV5-6, TRBV5-1 and TRBV20-1 among them. Strong co-clustering by F measure was seen for same-batch samples. Normalized Chao1 diversity was significantly lower in multiple sclerosis patients than in controls.

Trimming cost V 4 bases and J 2 bases, with 20 bases left between them. The CDR3 has 17 amino acids. CDR1 and CDR2 from the germline V gene are SEHNR and FQNEAQ (reference sequence). Of note for this clonotype: Its antigen remains unknown.

Sample: blood. The TCR sequence derives from a girl aged 10 to 17 with multiple sclerosis. The chain joins TRBV7-9 to TRBJ2-5; perhaps TRBD1 as D (6 bases). The CDR3 reads CASSWRQAGPNQETQYF. CDR3 bases: TGTGCCAGCAGCTGGCGACAGGCGGGTCCTAATCAAGAGACCCAGTACTTC.